This is a list of T cell receptor beta chains from one sample in a study of CD8 T cells in ankylosing spondylitis. TCRdb used MiXCR to reprocess the 5' RACE reads, holding one entry per CDR3 protein. In the table there are about 450,000 distinct CDR3 sequences, around 26% of which are singletons. Input material: blood, either unsorted or a sorted T cell fraction (not recorded which). The origin of the receptors is a male donor with ankylosing spondylitis. CDR3s include the opening cysteine and the closing phenylalanine or tryptophan. The D gene is left open where the match is weak. Rows give clone size only sometimes, using once, few, many, or a class for an expanded clone.

CDR3nt | CDR3aa | v_gene | abundance | d_gene | j_gene
TGTGCCAGCAGTCCCCGGGGAACGACCAACTATGGCTACACCTTC | CASSPRGTTNYGYTF | TRBV27 | - | - | TRBJ1-2
TGTGCCAGTAGCACTTCCGGGACATACGGCTACACCTTC | CASSTSGTYGYTF | TRBV19 | - | - | TRBJ1-2
TGTGCCAGCAGCCCAGGACAGGGAGTCTTTGGCTACACCTTC | CASSPGQGVFGYTF | TRBV7-9 | - | TRBD1 | TRBJ1-2
TGTGCCAGCAGTGATACTGGGAGTAGCGGGAGACTGTACGAGCAGTACTTC | CASSDTGSSGRLYEQYF | TRBV25-1 | - | TRBD2 | TRBJ2-7
TGCAGTGCTATCGTAGCCAGGGGATGGGTACGAACCTACAATGAGCAGTTCTTC | CSAIVARGWVRTYNEQFF | TRBV20-1 | few | - | TRBJ2-1
TGCAGTGCCTTATCTACGTACAATGAGCAGTTCTTC | CSALSTYNEQFF | TRBV20-1 | few | - | TRBJ2-1
TGTGCCAGCTCACCGACAGGGAAGGGATATGGCTACACCTTC | CASSPTGKGYGYTF | TRBV18 | - | TRBD1 | TRBJ1-2
TGCGCCAGCAGCTTGGAATATGTGGGGTTC | CASSLEYVGF | TRBV5-1 | few | - | TRBJ2-1
TGCGCCAGCAGTCAAGCCATGGGAACGGAGACCCAGTACTTC | CASSQAMGTETQYF | TRBV5-1 | - | - | TRBJ2-5
TGCAGTGCTAGAGACAGGGCGGGAGGGTCCTACAATGAGCAGTTCTTC | CSARDRAGGSYNEQFF | TRBV20-1 | few | TRBD2 | TRBJ2-1
TGTGCCAGCACCCAAGGCAGGCTAGCGGGAGTAGACGAGCAGTACTTC | CASTQGRLAGVDEQYF | TRBV11-2 | - | TRBD2 | TRBJ2-7
TGTGCCAGCAGCTTAGGAGGTACAGGGTACGGTGGCTACACCTTC | CASSLGGTGYGGYTF | TRBV7-2 | - | - | TRBJ1-2
TGCAGTGTTGAGTTGGGGGCTAGCACTGAAGCTTTCTTT | CSVELGASTEAFF | TRBV20-1 | few | - | TRBJ1-1
TGTGCCAGCAGTGAAGTAGCGGGAGGGGAGCAGTTCTTC | CASSEVAGGEQFF | TRBV2 | - | TRBD2 | TRBJ2-1
TGTGCCAGCACGGAGGGTTTCACTGAAGCTTTCTTT | CASTEGFTEAFF | TRBV5-6 | once | - | TRBJ1-1
TGTGCCAGCAGCTCGAGGGCTAGCGGAGATACGCAGTATTTT | CASSSRASGDTQYF | TRBV5-5 | - | TRBD2 | TRBJ2-3
TGCAGTCCCTTGACAGAACTTAATGAAAAACTGTTTTTT | CSPLTELNEKLFF | TRBV20-1 | - | - | TRBJ1-4
TGTGCCAGCAGTAGGAGGGATGATCAGCCCCAGCATTTT | CASSRRDDQPQHF | TRBV12-3/TRBV12-4 | - | - | TRBJ1-5
TGTGCCGCGGGGAGGGTCGGGGCCAACGTCCTGACTTTC | CAAGRVGANVLTF | TRBV27 | - | TRBD2 | TRBJ2-6
TGTGCCAGCAGCTTTTATAGCGGGAGGGAGGGTGAGCAGTTCTTC | CASSFYSGREGEQFF | TRBV7-2 | - | TRBD2 | TRBJ2-1
TGTGCCAGCAGTTTAGAGGGACAGGGAGGGGATACGCAGTATTTT | CASSLEGQGGDTQYF | TRBV12-3/TRBV12-4 | many | TRBD1 | TRBJ2-3
TGTGCCAGCAGTTTACGGGGGGGGGACACGTATCAGCCCCAGCATTTT | CASSLRGGDTYQPQHF | TRBV12-3/TRBV12-4 | few | - | TRBJ1-5
TGCAGCGGACAACCTGGGGGCGATGAGCAGTTCTTC | CSGQPGGDEQFF | TRBV29-1 | few | - | TRBJ2-1
TGCAGTGCCAAAGAGCACACCCTCAGGGGCTACACCTTC | CSAKEHTLRGYTF | TRBV20-1 | - | - | TRBJ1-2
TGTGCCACCGGTACAGGGACCACCGGGGAGCTGTTTTTT | CATGTGTTGELFF | TRBV9 | - | - | TRBJ2-2
TGTGCCAGCAGTTTTGTCAAGGATCCCAAAAACATTCAGTACTTC | CASSFVKDPKNIQYF | TRBV12-3/TRBV12-4 | - | - | TRBJ2-4
TGTGCCAGTAGTATAGAGGCAGGGGTTAGCAATCAGCCCCAGCATTTT | CASSIEAGVSNQPQHF | TRBV19 | - | - | TRBJ1-5
TGTGCCAGCAGCTTCGGACTAGCGGAAGAGCAGTTCTTC | CASSFGLAEEQFF | TRBV11-2 | few | TRBD2 | TRBJ2-1
TGTGCCAGCATAAAACAGGGGGCTGGAACTGAAGCTTTCTTT | CASIKQGAGTEAFF | TRBV12-3/TRBV12-4 | - | TRBD1 | TRBJ1-1
TGCGCCAGCAGCTCGCCGACTAGCGATGCAGATACGCAGTATTTT | CASSSPTSDADTQYF | TRBV5-1 | - | TRBD2 | TRBJ2-3
TGTGCCAGCAGATCTCAGAACACTGAAGCTTTCTTT | CASRSQNTEAFF | TRBV3-1 | few | - | TRBJ1-1
TGTGCCAGCAGCCCGGACCAGCGGGTCGGGGAGCAGTACTTC | CASSPDQRVGEQYF | TRBV11-2 | - | - | TRBJ2-7
TGTGCCAGCTCTCCAACAGGGGGCGACGGCTACACCTTC | CASSPTGGDGYTF | TRBV18 | - | TRBD1 | TRBJ1-2
TGCGCCAGCAGCCGCCGGCGGGCCTCTTCCTACAATGAGCAGTTCTTC | CASSRRRASSYNEQFF | TRBV5-1 | - | - | TRBJ2-1
TGCGCCAGCTTTTCGGGGGCGCGGACAGATACGCAGTATTTT | CASFSGARTDTQYF | TRBV5-1 | few | - | TRBJ2-3
TGCAGTGTAGCGACAGGGGGATACAAAAACATTCAGTACTTC | CSVATGGYKNIQYF | TRBV20-1 | - | TRBD1 | TRBJ2-4
TGTGCCATCACTCCAGGGGATAATCAGCCCCAGCATTTT | CAITPGDNQPQHF | TRBV10-3 | - | - | TRBJ1-5
TGTGCCAGCACAAGGGGGGGGAATCCCAATCAGCCCCAGCATTTT | CASTRGGNPNQPQHF | TRBV12-3/TRBV12-4 | few | - | TRBJ1-5
TGTGCCAGCAGTGAAGTGGGGGGGTTGAACACTGAAGCTTTCTTT | CASSEVGGLNTEAFF | TRBV6-1 | - | - | TRBJ1-1
TGTGCCAGCAGCCTCCTACCGGGGAATGAGCAGTTCTTC | CASSLLPGNEQFF | TRBV4-2 | - | - | TRBJ2-1
TGCGCCAGCAGCTTGGATGACTATGGCTACACCTTC | CASSLDDYGYTF | TRBV5-1 | few | - | TRBJ1-2
TGCAGCGTGGGCGGGGGGTTGGCAACTAATGAAAAACTGTTTTTT | CSVGGGLATNEKLFF | TRBV29-1 | - | - | TRBJ1-4
TGTGCCAGCAGCCGTCGCACAGGCGGCAGATATGGCTACACCTTC | CASSRRTGGRYGYTF | TRBV5-6 | many | - | TRBJ1-2
TGTGCCATCAGTGACCAAGCCCCCCAGGGGAGCAATGAGCAGTTCTTC | CAISDQAPQGSNEQFF | TRBV10-3 | many | - | TRBJ2-1